Listed here are 8 T cell receptor beta chains from one sample, sequenced in a study of blood T cell repertoires in COVID-19. The table came from immunoSEQ multiplex PCR; TCRdb's copy has only in-frame clones and leaves some out. Among 200,000 to 250,000 clones listed, less than 85% were seen once. Sequenced material: peripheral blood. The receptor set was obtained from a woman of 80 years or more with COVID-19, enrolled during active disease.

The chain has TRBV7-8 and TRBJ2-7; TRBD1 matches at 8 bases. The CDR3 sequence is 16 residues long. Germline V gene data show CDR1 as SGHVS and CDR2 as FQNEAQ. V was clipped by 5 bases and J by 1 base; unmatched bases: 10. The CDR3 is CASSPTPRQGSYEQYF. DNA for the CDR3: TGTGCCAGCAGCCCCACTCCGCGACAGGGGTCCTACGAGCAGTACTTC.

The CDR3 DNA reads TGTGCCAGCAGCCGGGGGACTAGCGGATTAAATGAGCAGTTCTTC. Encoded protein: CASSRGTSGLNEQFF. J is TRBJ2-1 and V is TRBV3-1 (or the pseudogene TRBV3-2), with 11 bases identical to TRBD2. This CDR3 has 15 residues. Trimming at V came to 4 bases and at J to 7 bases, leaving 6 bases not matched to a gene. Germline values: CDR1 LGHDT, CDR2 YNNKEL (reference sequence).

Only one count was recorded for this clone. The chain employs TRBV2 and TRBJ1-2; D perhaps matches TRBD1 (5 bases). Trimming pared 7 bases from V and 6 bases from J, leaving 21 bases between. The CDR3 totals 15 residues. The germline V gene has CDR1 SNHLY and CDR2 FYNNEI. The CDR3: CASTDGGRAGDGYTF. CDR3 sequence (DNA): TGTGCCAGCACCGACGGGGGTCGGGCGGGGGATGGCTACACCTTC.

This chain connects TRBV6-5 to TRBJ2-1; 9 bases match TRBD1. The CDR3 contains 14 residues. The germline CDR1 and CDR2 sequences are MNHEY and SVGAGI. J was trimmed by 5 bases and V by 8 bases; bases with no gene match: 7. The CDR3 region is CASYNRGLNNEQFF. The CDR3 DNA is TGTGCCAGCTATAACAGGGGGCTAAACAATGAGCAGTTCTTC.

Regarding this clone: The sample carries other DNA sequences with the same CDR3. J is TRBJ2-5 and V is TRBV9; 8 bases match TRBD2. The germline gives CDR1 SGDLS, CDR2 YYNGEE. This CDR3 is built from 13 residues. V was pared by 2 bases and J by 3 bases, with 0 bases of the junction left unmatched. This CDR3 is CASSVGLEETQYF. The CDR3 region has the DNA TGTGCCAGCAGCGTGGGACTAGAAGAGACCCAGTACTTC.

This clone was seen only once. The chain recombines TRBV7-8 with TRBJ1-6; a weak D match, TRBD1 (6 bases). Trimming cost V 7 bases and J 10 bases, with 17 bases left between them. Germline V gene data show CDR1 as SGHVS and CDR2 as FQNEAQ. CDR3 length equals 14 residues. The CDR3 nucleotides are TGTGCCAGCACAAACGGACAGTGGGACTCACCCCTCCACTTT. Residues: CASTNGQWDSPLHF.

The chain recombines TRBV5-1 with TRBJ2-1; D is possibly TRBD2 (5 bases). The germline V gene encodes CDR1 SGHRS and CDR2 YFSETQ. V lost 5 bases and J 7 bases, leaving 13 bases between the germline ends. The CDR3 runs 13 residues. The CDR3 loop reads CASSIIPGNEQFF. The CDR3, as DNA: TGCGCCAGCAGTATAATCCCGGGGAATGAGCAGTTCTTC.

The chain combines TRBV5-6 with TRBJ2-7, with 9 bases matching TRBD2. CDR1 and CDR2 from the germline V gene are SGHDT and YYEEEE. The CDR3 contains 15 residues. J lost 6 bases, V lost 1 base, and 8 bases had no gene match. Here the CDR3 reads CASSLWAGGPSEQYF. CDR3 bases: TGTGCCAGCAGCTTGTGGGCGGGAGGGCCTTCCGAGCAGTACTTC.